This T cell receptor (beta chain) was recovered during a study of a mutant IDH1 vaccine in newly diagnosed glioma. Time point here: week 35, safety follow-up. Each dose delivered 300 ug of mutant IDH1 20-mer peptide subcutaneously with imiquimod. Data came from immunoSEQ multiplex PCR; TCRdb stores just in-frame clones and leaves some out. Among 35,000 to 50,000 clones listed, over 80% were seen once. The CDR3 runs 13 residues. Germline lookup yields CDR1 MNHEY and CDR2 SMNVEV (reference sequence). V lost 3 bases and J lost 4, with 7 bases in between. As concerns this clone: What it recognizes is unknown.

The J gene is TRBJ1-5, the V gene TRBV27, with D unresolved. The clonotype comes from a man aged 50-60 years with glioma. Sequencing was performed on PBMCs, taken from a glioma patient whose treatment included an IDH1 peptide vaccine. The CDR3 spells CASSFGGNQPQHF. CDR3 in DNA: TGTGCCAGCAGTTTCGGTGGGAATCAGCCCCAGCATTTT.